The clone carrying this T cell receptor beta chain was found once. Its cognate antigen is unknown. The sample originates from a study of cytomegalovirus exposure and HLA in healthy donors. Study background: Drawn from HLA-typed donors, 80 million to 100 million unique TCRs were held in an early data release. Study conclusions and caveats: Later analysis identified a missense DCLRE1C variant that was linked to TCR beta V- and J-gene trimming.

60 Vbeta and 13 Jbeta primers were used in PCR. Libraries were prepared by immunoSEQ multiplex PCR; TCRdb keeps only in-frame clonotypes and omits some of them. The sample lists roughly 200,000 clones; 75% to 90% were seen once. The junction had 13 bases not matched to a gene; V was cut back by 0 bases and J by 4 bases. The V gene's germline CDR1 is SGHDN and CDR2 FVKESK. This CDR3 is built from 18 residues. The clonotype comes from a woman younger than 45 in good health and CMV-seronegative. The rearrangement links TRBV14 to TRBJ2-5, with 8 bases fitting TRBD1. Source material: PBMCs. This chain's CDR3 is CASSQELYPGQVGETQYF. The CDR3 DNA is TGTGCCAGCAGCCAAGAACTCTATCCGGGACAGGTAGGAGAGACCCAGTACTTC.